What follows are 31 T cell receptor beta chains derived from one specimen sequenced in a study of T cell changes during pregnancy in multiple sclerosis. Produced via immunoSEQ multiplex PCR; TCRdb's table is partial and in-frame only. This sample carries tens of thousands of clones, roughly 90% of them seen once, and the ten largest clones take roughly 1%. This material consisted of CD4+ T cells from peripheral blood mononuclear cells, taken in the second trimester of pregnancy. The source is a female donor with multiple sclerosis, enrolled in a pregnancy study.

This clone was observed a single time. This chain connects TRBV15 to TRBJ2-5; D gene uncertain. The ends were cut back, 1 base at V and 4 bases at J, with 4 bases in the middle. CDR3 length: 12 residues. Germline V gene lookup returns CDR1 LNHNV and CDR2 YYDKDF (reference sequence). CDR3 region: CATSRALETQYF. The CDR3 region has the DNA TGTGCCACCAGCAGAGCCCTAGAGACCCAGTACTTC.

The gene calls are TRBV6-5 and TRBJ1-1, with D possibly TRBD1 on 5 matching bases. Germline loops: CDR1 MNHEY, CDR2 SVGAGI. This CDR3 is 14 amino acids long. The V and J ends lost 4 bases and 3 bases respectively, with 12 bases between them. The CDR3 DNA follows: TGTGCCAGCAGTTCTAGGGGTCGTTACACTGAAGCTTTCTTT. Translation: CASSSRGRYTEAFF.

This CDR3 is CASSQDRGRDEQFF. CDR3 sequence (DNA): TGTGCCAGTAGCCAAGACAGGGGGAGGGATGAGCAGTTCTTC. The chain links TRBV19 to TRBJ2-1; 9 nucleotides align to TRBD1. The CDR3 contains 14 residues. Germline assignment: CDR1 LNHDA and CDR2 SQIVND (reference sequence). Trimming at V came to 6 bases and at J to 8 bases, leaving 8 bases not matched to a gene.

The CDR3 coding sequence is TGTGCCAGCAGCTTGCTGGCGGGAGGGCCCGGCGGGGAGCTGTTTTTT. Translated, it gives CASSLLAGGPGGELFF. The rearrangement uses TRBV5-6 and TRBJ2-2; 9 nucleotides agree with TRBD2. Germline CDR1 and CDR2: SGHDT and YYEEEE. The CDR3 length is 16 residues. J was trimmed by 7 bases and V by 1 base; bases with no gene match: 8.

This clone showed up just a few times. This sequence joins TRBV18 and TRBJ1-1, with D possibly TRBD1 on 6 matching bases. Per the germline V gene, CDR1 is KGHSH and CDR2 is LQKENI. Trimming took 6 bases from V and 7 from J, leaving 12 bases between them. CDR3 size: 12 residues. The CDR3 coding sequence is TGTGCCAGCTCGGCGGACAGTTATGAAGCTTTCTTT. Its protein product is CASSADSYEAFF.

This chain joins TRBV29-1 and TRBJ1-1; TRBD1 aligns across 8 bases. V lost 6 bases to trimming and J lost 1 base; unmatched junction nucleotides: 7. Germline CDR1 SQVTM, CDR2 ANQGSEA. The CDR3 sequence is 14 residues long. CDR3 sequence (DNA): TGCAGCGTAAGAGGCGGGACAGGGAACACTGAAGCTTTCTTT. Protein sequence: CSVRGGTGNTEAFF.

In this sample, this clone turned up once. This chain joins TRBV6-6 and TRBJ1-1, with TRBD1 matching over 7 bases. The ends lost 5 bases at V and 1 base at J; junction bases unmatched: 4. Germline V lookup: CDR1 MNHNY, CDR2 SVGAGI (reference sequence). This CDR3 comprises 14 residues. The CDR3 sequence: CASSPGTANTEAFF. DNA of the CDR3: TGTGCCAGCAGTCCTGGGACAGCGAACACTGAAGCTTTCTTT.

This clone is a singleton in its sample. This chain joins TRBV30 and TRBJ2-7, with a tentative D call TRBD2 (5 bases). CDR1 and CDR2 (germline): GTSNPN, SVGIG (reference sequence). This CDR3 is 13 amino acids long. Trimming removed 1 base at V and 3 bases at J, with 10 bases between. This CDR3 reads CAWSGGLIYEQYF. CDR3 DNA sequence: TGTGCCTGGAGTGGAGGACTGATCTACGAGCAGTACTTC.

The V gene is TRBV19, the J gene TRBJ1-4; no reliable D call. The V and J ends lost 1 base and 7 bases respectively, with 13 bases between them. CDR1 and CDR2 (germline): LNHDA, SQIVND (reference sequence). The CDR3 length is 15 residues. CDR3 residues: CASSIVWTRSEKLFF. CDR3 DNA: TGTGCCAGTAGTATAGTTTGGACTCGGAGTGAAAAACTGTTTTTT.

The chain couples TRBV2 to TRBJ2-3; TRBD2 aligns across 7 bases. The junction had 12 bases not matched to a gene; V was cut back by 1 base and J by 8 bases. The CDR3 runs 16 residues. From germline, CDR1 is SNHLY and CDR2 FYNNEI. The CDR3 DNA sequence: TGTGCCAGCAGTGAAGATGGCGGGAGATGGCTGGGTACGCAGTATTTT. Amino acid sequence: CASSEDGGRWLGTQYF.

The V call is TRBV19, the J call TRBJ2-1, with D hard to call. CDR3 length: 15 amino acids. With 3 bases removed from V and 4 bases from J, the gap between germline ends came to 13 bases. From germline, CDR1 is LNHDA and CDR2 SQIVND (reference sequence). CDR3 loop: CASSIQLGEYNEQFF. The CDR3, as DNA: TGTGCCAGTAGTATCCAACTGGGCGAGTACAATGAGCAGTTCTTC.

This clone was counted once. The chain combines TRBV7-2 with TRBJ2-5; 7 nucleotides match TRBD1. CDR1 and CDR2 (germline): SGHTA, FQGNSA. With 4 bases clipped from V and 5 bases from J, the junction kept 10 bases outside the gene matches. This CDR3 comprises 15 residues. CDR3 sequence: CASSSAQGPRETQYF. Written as DNA, the CDR3 is TGTGCCAGCAGCTCGGCACAGGGGCCCCGGGAGACCCAGTACTTC.

The chain couples TRBV28 to TRBJ1-1; TRBD1 matches 7 bases. CDR3 length equals 14 residues. CDR1 is MDHEN, CDR2 SYDVKM, per germline. The V segment lost 4 bases and the J segment 0 bases; nucleotides outside the gene matches: 2. CDR3 residues: CASSSRGMNTEAFF. In DNA form, the CDR3 reads TGTGCCAGCAGTTCCAGGGGGATGAACACTGAAGCTTTCTTT. Combining the CDR3 with reference TRBV28 and TRBJ1-1 gives the whole variable domain DVKVTQSSRYLVKRTGEKVFLECVQDMDHENMFWYRQDPGLGLRLIYFSYDVKMKEKGDIPEGYSVSREKKERFSLILESASTNQTSMYLCASSSRGMNTEAFFGQGTRLTVV.

The V and J genes are TRBV11-1 and TRBJ1-4; D is unresolved. The germline V gene encodes CDR1 SGHAT and CDR2 FQDESV (reference sequence). The CDR3 has 15 residues. Trimming shortened V by 1 base and J by 0 bases, and 6 bases separated the two germline ends. The CDR3 sequence: CASSLEGATNEKLFF. The CDR3 nucleotides read TGTGCCAGCAGCTTAGAAGGAGCAACTAATGAAAAACTGTTTTTT.

The V and J genes are TRBV25-1 and TRBJ2-1; TRBD1 matches 7 bases. J lost 5 bases, V lost 3 bases, and 7 bases had no gene match. This CDR3 region has 15 residues. CDR1 is MGHDK, CDR2 SYGVNS, per germline. Here the CDR3 reads CASSDGTEIHNEQFF. The CDR3 region has the DNA TGTGCCAGCAGTGATGGGACAGAGATACACAATGAGCAGTTCTTC.

The V and J genes are TRBV14 and TRBJ2-7; D gene unclear. V gave up 1 base and J gave up 6 bases, with 7 bases separating them. Germline values: CDR1 SGHDN, CDR2 FVKESK. The CDR3 contains 12 residues. CDR3 nucleotides: TGTGCCAGCAGCCAAGTCCCCCTCGAGCAGTACTTC. It yields the protein CASSQVPLEQYF.

The chain couples TRBV5-4 to TRBJ2-1, with a tentative D call TRBD2 (5 bases). There are 14 residues in the CDR3. Between the trimmed V and J ends, which lost 4 bases and 3 bases, there was a span of 11 bases. Germline V gene lookup returns CDR1 SGHNT and CDR2 YYREEE (reference sequence). The CDR3 sequence is CASSGAVGYNEQFF. As DNA, the CDR3 is TGTGCCAGCAGCGGAGCGGTTGGCTACAATGAGCAGTTCTTC.

The rearrangement uses TRBV19 and TRBJ2-7, with 10 bases that match TRBD2. CDR1 is LNHDA, CDR2 SQIVND, per germline (reference sequence). J was trimmed by 0 bases and V by 3 bases; bases with no gene match: 2. This CDR3 contains 15 residues. The CDR3 DNA reads TGTGCCAGTAGTATGTCTAGCGGGAGCTCCTACGAGCAGTACTTC. It yields the protein CASSMSSGSSYEQYF.

The rearrangement links TRBV28 to TRBJ2-3; TRBD2 matches at 7 bases. V was clipped by 7 bases and J by 2 bases; unmatched bases: 9. The CDR3 has 15 amino acids. The germline V gene encodes CDR1 MDHEN and CDR2 SYDVKM. CDR3 DNA sequence: TGTGCCAGCACTCGACTAGCTGGAACCACAGATACGCAGTATTTT. Amino acid sequence: CASTRLAGTTDTQYF.

The J gene is TRBJ1-1, the V gene TRBV6-5; 12 nucleotides match TRBD1. V trimming: 4 bases; J trimming: 5 bases; junction bases outside the gene matches: 2. Germline V gene data show CDR1 as MNHEY and CDR2 as SVGAGI. The CDR3 has 14 residues. CDR3 protein: CASSSGQGATEAFF. In DNA, the CDR3 is TGTGCCAGCAGTTCGGGACAGGGGGCGACTGAAGCTTTCTTT.

V gene TRBV5-6 combines with J gene TRBJ2-1, with 13 bases aligning to TRBD2. Germline-derived CDR1 and CDR2 are SGHDT and YYEEEE. This CDR3 comprises 16 residues. V trimming: 4 bases; J trimming: 5 bases; junction bases outside the gene matches: 6. The CDR3 loop is CASSEPGLAGNNEQFF. In DNA form, the CDR3 reads TGTGCCAGCAGCGAACCGGGACTAGCGGGGAACAATGAGCAGTTCTTC.

This clone appeared once. This CDR3 is also generated by other DNA sequences in the sample. This rearrangement joins TRBV15 to TRBJ2-1; 8 nucleotides line up with TRBD1. The CDR3 extends over 15 amino acids. The V gene end was trimmed by 1 base and the J gene end by 3 bases; junction bases not matched to a gene: 2. CDR1 and CDR2 (germline): LNHNV, YYDKDF (reference sequence). The CDR3 nucleotides are TGTGCCACCAGCAGAGGTGGACAGGGCTACAATGAGCAGTTCTTC. Encoded protein: CATSRGGQGYNEQFF.

The chain joins TRBV29-1 to TRBJ2-7; D might be TRBD1 (6 bases). The CDR3 runs to 11 residues. V was pared by 5 bases and J by 5 bases, with 10 bases between. Germline CDR1 and CDR2: SQVTM and ANQGSEA. In DNA, the CDR3 is TGCAGCGTTCCAGGGGAGAACGAGCAGTACTTC. Residues: CSVPGENEQYF.

This clone was seen a handful of times. The rearrangement joins TRBV6-5 to TRBJ1-5, with a tentative D call TRBD1 (6 bases). CDR3 length equals 15 residues. Germline lookup yields CDR1 MNHEY and CDR2 SVGAGI. V gave up 6 bases and J gave up 5 bases, with 17 bases separating them. The CDR3 DNA is TGTGCCAGCAGCTTAGGGACATCCTTTGATCAGCCCCAGCATTTT. This codes for CASSLGTSFDQPQHF.

A word on this clone: This sample also contains other DNA sequences that code for the same CDR3. The chain is built from TRBV6-5 and TRBJ1-6; D call uncertain. CDR3 length: 15 residues. The ends were cut back, 2 bases at V and 0 bases at J, with 5 bases in the middle. Germline V gene data show CDR1 as MNHEY and CDR2 as SVGAGI. The DNA of the CDR3 is TGTGCCAGCAGTTACAGGAGCTCCTATAATTCACCCCTCCACTTT. Translated, it gives CASSYRSSYNSPLHF.

J is TRBJ2-4 and V is TRBV7-2; 10 nucleotides align to TRBD2. Trimming removed 1 base from V and 4 bases from J; junction bases left unmatched: 4. The V gene's germline CDR1 is SGHTA and CDR2 FQGNSA. The CDR3 spans 16 residues. CDR3 in amino acids: CASSLVASGGKNIQYF. DNA of the CDR3: TGTGCCAGCAGCTTAGTGGCTAGCGGGGGAAAAAACATTCAGTACTTC.

The gene calls are TRBV30 and TRBJ2-5; maybe TRBD2 (6 bases). The V end lost 2 bases, the J end lost 11 bases, and 18 bases lay between the germline ends. Germline values: CDR1 GTSNPN, CDR2 SVGIG (reference sequence). This CDR3 spans 13 amino acids. CDR3 nucleotide sequence: TGTGCCTGGAGTCCCCCGGGACCGGGGGAGCAGTACTTC. It codes for CAWSPPGPGEQYF. Combining the CDR3 with reference TRBV30 and TRBJ2-5 gives the whole variable domain SQTIHQWPATLVQPVGSPLSLECTVEGTSNPNLYWYRQAAGRGLQLLFYSVGIGQISSEVPQNLSASRPQDRQFILSSKKLLLSDSGFYLCAWSPPGPGEQYFGPGTRLLVL.

The rearrangement joins TRBV5-1 to TRBJ2-3; TRBD2 matches 15 bases. The CDR3 has 17 amino acids. Trimming removed 3 bases from V and 2 bases from J; junction bases left unmatched: 4. The V gene's germline CDR1 is SGHRS and CDR2 YFSETQ. CDR3 region: CASSSGLAGGPTDTQYF. In DNA, the CDR3 is TGCGCCAGCAGCTCCGGACTAGCGGGAGGGCCCACAGATACGCAGTATTTT. Looking up the rest from reference TRBV5-1 and TRBJ2-3 gives the full variable domain: KAGVTQTPRYLIKTRGQQVTLSCSPISGHRSVSWYQQTPGQGLQFLFEYFSETQRNKGNFPGRFSGRQFSNSRSEMNVSTLELGDSALYLCASSSGLAGGPTDTQYFGPGTRLTVL.

This sequence joins TRBV9 and TRBJ1-2, with D unclear. Germline V lookup: CDR1 SGDLS, CDR2 YYNGEE. Trimming left V 3 bases short and J 6 bases short, with 12 bases between. The CDR3 spans 13 residues. The chain's CDR3 is CASSERPADGYTF. In nucleotides, the CDR3 is TGTGCCAGCAGCGAAAGACCGGCGGATGGCTACACCTTC.

This clone was picked up one time. The V gene is TRBV9, the J gene TRBJ2-7; 11 bases line up with TRBD1. Looked up from germline, CDR1 is SGDLS and CDR2 is YYNGEE. The V gene end was trimmed by 3 bases and the J gene end by 6 bases; junction bases not matched to a gene: 8. This CDR3 is 15 amino acids long. The CDR3 coding sequence is TGTGCCAGCAGCGGTTCCCGGGACAGGGGGAGCGAGCAGTACTTC. This encodes CASSGSRDRGSEQYF. Full variable domain (remainder filled in from reference TRBV9 and TRBJ2-7): DSGVTQTPKHLITATGQRVTLRCSPRSGDLSVYWYQQSLDQGLQFLIQYYNGEERAKGNILERFSAQQFPDLHSELNLSSLELGDSALYFCASSGSRDRGSEQYFGPGTRLTVT.

The rearrangement links TRBV5-4 to TRBJ2-4; 7 nucleotides align to TRBD2. The CDR3 has 15 amino acids. The V gene's germline CDR1 is SGHNT and CDR2 YYREEE (reference sequence). V shed 0 bases and J 9 bases; nucleotides not matched to a gene: 9. CDR3 bases: TGTGCCAGCAGCTTGGCCCCCTCGGGGGGTAGCATTCAGTACTTC. Its protein product is CASSLAPSGGSIQYF.